The T cell receptor beta chain under discussion was sequenced for a study of T cells in Graves' hyperthyroidism and ophthalmopathy. Study-wide points: Ophthalmopathy was separated from stable hyperthyroidism by a 13 V-J model. Most thyroid-expanded clonotypes above 0.001 were also found in blood.

Active moderate-to-severe ophthalmopathy, Clinical Activity Score at least 3, NOSPECS at least 4, under 3 months' duration. Patients were excluded because of uncontrolled infection, other autoimmune disease, pregnancy or lactation. Amplification of TCR beta CDR3 regions was performed using RNA transcripts as template. Carried out on the TCR CDR3, a first-round RT-PCR used the HTBI primer set. TCRdb fed the multiplex PCR reads into MiXCR, producing one record per CDR3 protein. The sample consists of fewer than 450,000 distinct CDR3 sequences, around 15% of them appearing once. In this sample, this clonotype turned up many times. Its antigen is not known. Compared with germline, one end of the junction differs, possibly owing to a read error. The sequenced sample was blood. The source is a man aged 45-65 years with Graves' ophthalmopathy.

The CDR3 is CSAEGGREQYF. As DNA, the CDR3 is TGCAGCGCTGAAGGGGGTCGCGAGCAGTACTTC. V is TRBV29-1 and J is TRBJ2-7; TRBD1 might be the D (6 bases). The CDR3 covers 11 residues. Germline CDR1 SQVTM, CDR2 ANQGSEA.